This TCR beta chain was recovered during a study of naive and memory T cell subsets. General study points: In naive cells, over 90% of TCR sequences were seen only once.

The beta constant-region primer was an equimolar mix of two oligonucleotides covering TRBC1 and TRBC2. Nested alpha and beta constant-region primers with the SP2 primer drove four PCR rounds on ligated cDNA. Each CDR3 protein gets one entry after TCRdb re-called the UMI-ligation and nested PCR reads with MiXCR. Among 15,000 to 20,000 distinct CDR3 sequences listed, approximately 8.6% were seen once. The CDR3 runs to 17 residues. Looked up from germline, CDR1 is MNHEY and CDR2 is SVGEGT. The V gene end was trimmed by 3 bases and the J gene end by 3 bases; junction bases not matched to a gene: 10. This clonotype was counted between two and nine times. The antigen is unknown. CD4 T cells were positively selected, then CD8 T cells from the CD4-negative fraction.

Source material: central memory CD8+ T cells from blood. This TCR came from a human donor in good health. The chain combines TRBV6-2 or TRBV6-3 with TRBJ2-1; 8 nucleotides match TRBD1. The CDR3 DNA sequence: TGTGCCAGCAGTTATTCTTCTAGGACAGGGAACTACAATGAGCAGTTCTTC. It translates to CASSYSSRTGNYNEQFF.